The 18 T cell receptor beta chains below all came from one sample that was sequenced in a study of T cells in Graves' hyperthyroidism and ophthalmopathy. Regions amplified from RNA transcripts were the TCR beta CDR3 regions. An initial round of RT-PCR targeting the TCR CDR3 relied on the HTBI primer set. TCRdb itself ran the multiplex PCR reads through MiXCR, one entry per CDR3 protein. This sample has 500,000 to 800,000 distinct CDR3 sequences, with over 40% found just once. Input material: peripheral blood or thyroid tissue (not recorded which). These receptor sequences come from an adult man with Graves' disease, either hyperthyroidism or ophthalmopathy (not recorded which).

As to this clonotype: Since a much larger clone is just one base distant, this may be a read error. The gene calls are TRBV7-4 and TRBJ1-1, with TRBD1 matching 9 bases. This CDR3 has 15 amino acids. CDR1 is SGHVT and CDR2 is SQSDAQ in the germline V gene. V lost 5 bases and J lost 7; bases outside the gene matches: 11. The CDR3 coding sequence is TGTGCCAGCAGCCAAGGGACAGGGCTTCGCATTGAAGCTTTCTTT. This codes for CASSQGTGLRIEAFF.

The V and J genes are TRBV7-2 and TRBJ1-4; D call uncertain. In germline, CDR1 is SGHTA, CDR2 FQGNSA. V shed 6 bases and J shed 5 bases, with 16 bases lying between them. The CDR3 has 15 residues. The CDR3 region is CASRARLTQNEKLFF. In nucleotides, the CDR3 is TGTGCCAGCAGAGCCCGGTTGACCCAAAATGAAAAACTGTTTTTT.

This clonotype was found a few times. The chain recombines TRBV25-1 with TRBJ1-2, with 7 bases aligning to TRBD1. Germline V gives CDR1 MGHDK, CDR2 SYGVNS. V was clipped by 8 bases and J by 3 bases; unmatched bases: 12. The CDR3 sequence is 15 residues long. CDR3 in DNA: TGTGCCAGCTCACCCAACAGGGGAGCGGACTATGGCTACACCTTC. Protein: CASSPNRGADYGYTF.

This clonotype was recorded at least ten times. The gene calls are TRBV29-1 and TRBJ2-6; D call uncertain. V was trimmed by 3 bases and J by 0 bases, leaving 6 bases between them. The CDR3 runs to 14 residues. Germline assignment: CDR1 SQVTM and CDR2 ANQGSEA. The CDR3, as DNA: TGCAGCGTTGATCTGAGCTCTGGGGCCAACGTCCTGACTTTC. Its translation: CSVDLSSGANVLTF.

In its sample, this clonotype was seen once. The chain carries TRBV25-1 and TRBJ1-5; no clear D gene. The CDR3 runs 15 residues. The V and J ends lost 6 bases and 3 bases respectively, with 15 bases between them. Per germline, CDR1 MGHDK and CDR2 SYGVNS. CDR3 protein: CASRQSPGTNQPQHF. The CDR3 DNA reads TGTGCCAGCAGGCAGTCGCCGGGTACCAATCAGCCCCAGCATTTT.

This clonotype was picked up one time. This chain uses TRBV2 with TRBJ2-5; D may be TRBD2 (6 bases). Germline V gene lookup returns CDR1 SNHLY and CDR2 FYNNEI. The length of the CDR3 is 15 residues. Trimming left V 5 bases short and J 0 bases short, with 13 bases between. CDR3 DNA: TGTGCCAGCAGTAACGGGGGAGCATACCAAGAGACCCAGTACTTC. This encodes CASSNGGAYQETQYF.

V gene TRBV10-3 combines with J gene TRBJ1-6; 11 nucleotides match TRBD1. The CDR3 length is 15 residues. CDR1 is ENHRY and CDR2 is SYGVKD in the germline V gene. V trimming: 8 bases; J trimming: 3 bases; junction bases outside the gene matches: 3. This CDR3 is CAIGGTGGYNSPLHF. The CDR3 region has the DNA TGTGCCATCGGGGGGACAGGGGGCTATAATTCACCCCTCCACTTT.

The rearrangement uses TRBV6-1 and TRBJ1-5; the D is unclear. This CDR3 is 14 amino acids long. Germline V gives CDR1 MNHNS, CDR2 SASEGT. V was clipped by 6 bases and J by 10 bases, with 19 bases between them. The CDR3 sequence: CASSQGGLDQPQHF. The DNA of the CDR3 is TGTGCCAGCAGCCAAGGAGGGCTGGACCAACCCCAGCATTTT.

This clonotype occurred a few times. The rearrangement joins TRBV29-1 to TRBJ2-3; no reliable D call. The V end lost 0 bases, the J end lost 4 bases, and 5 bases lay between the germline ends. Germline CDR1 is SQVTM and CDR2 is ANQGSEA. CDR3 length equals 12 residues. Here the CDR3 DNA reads TGCAGCGTTGAAGATAAGGCAGATACGCAGTATTTT. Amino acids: CSVEDKADTQYF.

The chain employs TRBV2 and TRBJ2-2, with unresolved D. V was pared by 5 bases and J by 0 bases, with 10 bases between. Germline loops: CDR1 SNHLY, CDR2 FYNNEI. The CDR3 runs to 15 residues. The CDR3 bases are TGTGCCAGCAGTCCCTCGCCGTCGAACACCGGGGAGCTGTTTTTT. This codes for CASSPSPSNTGELFF. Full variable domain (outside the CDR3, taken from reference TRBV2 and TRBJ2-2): EPEVTQTPSHQVTQMGQEVILRCVPISNHLYFYWYRQILGQKVEFLVSFYNNEISEKSEIFDDQFSVERPDGSNFTLKIRSTKLEDSAMYFCASSPSPSNTGELFFGEGSRLTVL.

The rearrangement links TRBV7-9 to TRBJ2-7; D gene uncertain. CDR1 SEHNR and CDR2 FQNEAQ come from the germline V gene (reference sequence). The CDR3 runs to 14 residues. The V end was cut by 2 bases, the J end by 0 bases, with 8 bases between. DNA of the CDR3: TGTGCCAGCAGCTTATACCCGGACTCCTACGAGCAGTACTTC. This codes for CASSLYPDSYEQYF.

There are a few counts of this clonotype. CDR3 residues: CASTENPLRQGRETQYF. Here the CDR3 DNA reads TGTGCCAGCACGGAAAACCCCCTCCGACAGGGCCGGGAGACCCAGTACTTC. V and J are TRBV2 and TRBJ2-5, with 7 nucleotides matching TRBD1. The CDR3 consists of 17 residues. The V segment lost 7 bases and the J segment 5 bases; nucleotides outside the gene matches: 19. The germline gives CDR1 SNHLY, CDR2 FYNNEI.

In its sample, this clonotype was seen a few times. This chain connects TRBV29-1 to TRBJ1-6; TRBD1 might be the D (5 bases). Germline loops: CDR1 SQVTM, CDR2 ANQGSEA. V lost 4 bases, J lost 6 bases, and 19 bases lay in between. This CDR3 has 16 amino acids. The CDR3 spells CSVAQGGDLSNSPLHF. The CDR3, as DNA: TGCAGCGTTGCCCAGGGAGGGGATTTATCTAATTCACCCCTCCACTTT.

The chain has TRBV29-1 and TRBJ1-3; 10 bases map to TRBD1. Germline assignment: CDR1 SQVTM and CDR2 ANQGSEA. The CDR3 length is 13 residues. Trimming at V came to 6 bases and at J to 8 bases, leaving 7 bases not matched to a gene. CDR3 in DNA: TGCAGCGTGGGACAGGGGTTTGGCTACACCATATATTTT. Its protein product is CSVGQGFGYTIYF.

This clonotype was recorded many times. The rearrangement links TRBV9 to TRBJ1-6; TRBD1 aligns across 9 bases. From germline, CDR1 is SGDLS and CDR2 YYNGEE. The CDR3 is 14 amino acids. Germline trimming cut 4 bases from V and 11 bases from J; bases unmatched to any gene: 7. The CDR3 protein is CASSPGQGIPPLHF. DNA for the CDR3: TGTGCCAGCAGCCCAGGACAGGGGATTCCACCCCTCCACTTT.

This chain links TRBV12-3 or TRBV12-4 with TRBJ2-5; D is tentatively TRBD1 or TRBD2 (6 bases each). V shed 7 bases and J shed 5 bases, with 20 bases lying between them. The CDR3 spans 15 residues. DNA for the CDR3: TGTGCCAGCACCCCAGGGAGGTCAGGGGATGAGACCCAGTACTTC. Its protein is CASTPGRSGDETQYF.

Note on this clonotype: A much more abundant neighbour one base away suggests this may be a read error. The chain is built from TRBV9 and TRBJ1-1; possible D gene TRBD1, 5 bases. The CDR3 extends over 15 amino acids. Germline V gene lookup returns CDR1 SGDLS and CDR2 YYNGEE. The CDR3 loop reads CASSVGHGMNTETFF. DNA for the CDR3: TGTGCCAGCAGCGTCGGACACGGTATGAACACTGAAACTTTCTTT.

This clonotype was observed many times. The CDR3 bases are TGTGCCAGCAGCTTACATCTGGGCAGGGGAGTGGATGGCTACACCTTC. It encodes CASSLHLGRGVDGYTF. This chain links TRBV7-6 with TRBJ1-2; D perhaps matches TRBD1 (6 bases). CDR1 and CDR2 (germline): SGHVS, FNYEAQ. The CDR3 is made up of 16 amino acids. The V end lost 2 bases, the J end lost 6 bases, and 19 bases lay between the germline ends.